The clone carrying this T cell receptor (beta chain) was observed a few times. These data originate in a study of blood T cell repertoires in COVID-19. Germline-derived CDR1 and CDR2 are MNHEY and SVGAGI. Trimming cost V 4 bases and J 6 bases; bases outside gene matches: 0. The CDR3 totals 12 residues. Original analysis: By means of reference gene primer amplification, nucleated cell counts were estimated. Some clones are missing from TCRdb's copy, which holds only in-frame ones; the method was immunoSEQ multiplex PCR. V and J calls and clone size come straight from that table; D and trimming were deduced from the DNA. This table holds about 130,000 clones, 84% found once.

Sequencing was done on a sample of peripheral blood. The TCR sequence derives from a human donor in a cohort sampled during active COVID-19. V usage is TRBV6-5 and J usage is TRBJ1-5; 7 bases line up with TRBD1. This CDR3 reads CASSSGGQPQHF. In nucleotides, the CDR3 is TGTGCCAGCAGTTCAGGGGGTCAGCCCCAGCATTTT.